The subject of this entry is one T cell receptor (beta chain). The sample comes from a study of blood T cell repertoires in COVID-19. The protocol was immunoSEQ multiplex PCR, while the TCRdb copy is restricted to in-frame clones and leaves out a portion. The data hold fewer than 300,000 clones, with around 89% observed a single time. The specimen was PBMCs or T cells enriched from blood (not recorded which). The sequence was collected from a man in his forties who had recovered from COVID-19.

The CDR3 sequence is CASTRGVGVLTF. DNA for the CDR3: TGTGCCAGCACCCGGGGGGTCGGCGTCCTGACTTTC. This chain links TRBV6-6 with TRBJ2-6, with TRBD2 matching over 7 bases. The CDR3 contains 12 residues. Germline assignment: CDR1 MNHNY and CDR2 SVGAGI (reference sequence). The trim removed 7 bases at V and 12 bases at J, leaving 6 bases unmatched.